Listed below are T cell receptor beta chains from one sample, sequenced in a study of PD-1 blockade in classical Hodgkin lymphoma. Generated by immunoSEQ multiplex PCR, the TCRdb table keeps only in-frame clones and is missing some. Among roughly 60,000 clones listed, about 90% were seen once. Sequences were derived from peripheral blood mononuclear cells (PBMCs), sampled before the fourth cycle of nivolumab. Source of these receptors: a human donor with classical Hodgkin lymphoma. The CDR3 runs from the conserved cysteine through the conserved F or W. Each record gives: V gene, J gene, CDR3 protein.

TRBV6-6	TRBJ1-2	CASSSGTFLNGYTF
TRBV4-1	TRBJ2-5	CASSQPSTGRETQYF
TRBV2	TRBJ2-6	CASRIYRYSGANVLTF
TRBV11-1	TRBJ2-5	CASSLGSPETQYF
TRBV14	TRBJ1-6	CASSQVKSGSPLHF
TRBV25-1	TRBJ2-1	CASSDETASKFF
TRBV10-3	TRBJ1-1	CAISEPQGKNTEAFF
TRBV18	TRBJ2-5	CASSPRIASGGKETQYF
TRBV10-3	TRBJ2-1	CAISGAEDASSYNEQFF
TRBV14	TRBJ2-1	CASQSGARVSEQFF
TRBV18	TRBJ1-6	CASSFLQGSSYNSPLHF
TRBV11-2	TRBJ1-1	CASSLVRGLEAFF
TRBV2	TRBJ2-3	CASSDLGGPGTQYF
TRBV27	TRBJ2-1	CASSFGTYNEQFF
TRBV7-9	TRBJ1-4	CASSFDRGTEKLFF
TRBV7-9	TRBJ2-2	CASSSFDGAGELFF
TRBV21-1	TRBJ1-6	CASSKRKRARTGGGSPLHF
TRBV6-5	TRBJ1-2	CASSYDGSFNLYGYTF
TRBV28	TRBJ2-4	CASSSPPHPGTGRHIQYF
TRBV18	TRBJ1-2	CASSQGTNYGYTF
TRBV5-1	TRBJ2-7	CASSLASGVDYEQYF
TRBV11-1	TRBJ2-1	CASSLASGGSYNEQFF
TRBV2	TRBJ2-3	CASSQQGPTDTQYF
TRBV19	TRBJ1-2	CATTRGGSYGYTF
TRBV19	TRBJ2-7	CASSSTGAEQYF
TRBV14	TRBJ2-7	CASSHGTGLYEQYF
TRBV2	TRBJ1-2	CASKTGSYLGYTF
TRBV7-2	TRBJ2-5	CASSFPWGGGKTQYF
TRBV27	TRBJ2-7	CASSSEADMTYEQYF
TRBV7-9	TRBJ2-7	CASSPVWETVYSYEQYF
TRBV19	TRBJ2-7	CASSIALGQGPYEQYF